This entry lists 4 T cell receptor beta chains sequenced from one sample in a study of cytomegalovirus exposure and HLA in healthy donors. It was with 60 Vbeta and 13 Jbeta primers that the PCR ran. Data came from immunoSEQ multiplex PCR; TCRdb stores just in-frame clones and leaves some out. The data contain about 180,000 clones, 72% of them singletons. The sequencing input was PBMCs. The receptors were gathered from a human donor in good health.

The rearrangement joins TRBV19 to TRBJ1-2; TRBD1 matches at 9 bases. Looked up from germline, CDR1 is LNHDA and CDR2 is SQIVND (reference sequence). This CDR3 has 15 amino acids. V dropped 8 bases and J dropped 5; count of bases not matched to a gene: 12. The chain's CDR3 is CASQPRAGQGYGYTF. The CDR3 region has the DNA TGTGCCAGTCAGCCGCGGGCGGGACAGGGATATGGCTACACCTTC.

J is TRBJ1-5 and V is TRBV21-1; the tabulated D call, TRBD1, remains unverified against the DNA. TRBV21-1 is listed as a pseudogene. The CDR3 length is 17 residues. CDR3 residues: CASSKWADIGLNQPQHF. CDR3 DNA: TGTGCCAGCAGCAAATGGGCAGATATAGGTTTGAATCAGCCCCAGCATTTT.

The chain links TRBV14 to TRBJ1-1; D not resolved. This CDR3 is built from 14 residues. V lost 1 base, J lost 1 base, and 7 bases lay in between. Germline assignment: CDR1 SGHDN and CDR2 FVKESK. The CDR3 DNA reads as TGTGCCAGCAGCCAAGGACGGGGGAACACTGAAGCTTTCTTT. Translating gives CASSQGRGNTEAFF.

This chain connects TRBV9 to TRBJ2-5, with no clear D. The germline V gene has CDR1 SGDLS and CDR2 YYNGEE. This CDR3 is built from 14 residues. Trimming cost V 4 bases and J 2 bases, with 12 bases left between them. CDR3 in amino acids: CASSPMGLQETQYF. As DNA, the CDR3 is TGTGCCAGCAGCCCGATGGGCCTGCAAGAGACCCAGTACTTC. Filled out from reference TRBV9 and TRBJ2-5, the complete variable domain reads DSGVTQTPKHLITATGQRVTLRCSPRSGDLSVYWYQQSLDQGLQFLIQYYNGEERAKGNILERFSAQQFPDLHSELNLSSLELGDSALYFCASSPMGLQETQYFGPGTRLLVL.